The sequence of this TCR beta chain was determined in a study of shared clonotypes between healthy human individuals. The study's findings and limits: Among donors, clonotype sharing was expected to be affected by sequencing depth. Rarefaction revealed incomplete sorted-subset sequencing despite large depth.

V shed 7 bases, J shed 5 bases, and the junction held 17 bases outside the gene matches. The germline V gene has CDR1 SQVTM and CDR2 ANQGSEA. The CDR3 length is 15 residues. Concerning this clone: Its antigen remains unidentified.

Data came from immunoSEQ multiplex PCR; TCRdb stores just in-frame clones and leaves some out. The profile covers around 2,000,000 clones, with approximately 94% appearing a single time and about 1.1% taken by the ten largest. Terminally differentiated effector memory CD45RA+ cells were excluded by CCR7 positive selection of CD45RO-negative cells. Sequenced input: naive CD8+ T cells sorted from blood. This clonotype originated in a man aged 18-30 years in good health. The chain recombines TRBV29-1 with TRBJ2-7; TRBD1 matches 7 bases. In nucleotides, the CDR3 is TGCAGCGCTGTTGAGGACAGGTCGAGGTTCCACGAGCAGTACTTC. Residues: CSAVEDRSRFHEQYF.